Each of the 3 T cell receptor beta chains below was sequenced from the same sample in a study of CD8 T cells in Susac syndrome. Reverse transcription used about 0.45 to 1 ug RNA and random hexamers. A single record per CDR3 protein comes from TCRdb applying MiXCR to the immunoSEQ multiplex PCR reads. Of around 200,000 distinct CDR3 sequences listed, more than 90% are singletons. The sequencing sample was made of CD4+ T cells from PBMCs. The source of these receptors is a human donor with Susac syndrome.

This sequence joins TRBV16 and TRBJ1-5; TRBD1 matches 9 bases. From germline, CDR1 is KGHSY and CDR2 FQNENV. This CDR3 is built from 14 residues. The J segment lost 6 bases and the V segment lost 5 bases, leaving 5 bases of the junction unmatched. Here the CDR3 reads CASSFRTGAQPQHF. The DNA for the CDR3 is TGTGCCAGCAGCTTTCGGACAGGGGCTCAGCCCCAGCATTTT.

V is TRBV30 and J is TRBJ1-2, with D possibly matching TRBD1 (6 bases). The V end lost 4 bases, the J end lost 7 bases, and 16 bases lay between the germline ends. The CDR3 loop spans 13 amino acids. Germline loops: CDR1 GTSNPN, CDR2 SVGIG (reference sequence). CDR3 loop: CAWTIGNRVGYTF. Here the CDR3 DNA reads TGTGCCTGGACTATAGGGAACAGGGTTGGCTACACCTTC.

Written as DNA, the CDR3 is TGTGCCAGCAGGCCTAGGGTAGCGGGTCAGCCCCAGCATTTT. Translation: CASRPRVAGQPQHF. The chain is built from TRBV2 and TRBJ1-5; D gene unclear. V was cut by 6 bases and J by 6 bases, with 15 bases left in between. The germline V gene encodes CDR1 SNHLY and CDR2 FYNNEI. The CDR3 sequence is 14 residues long.